The rows below give T cell receptor beta chains drawn from one sample of a study of T cells in Graves' hyperthyroidism and ophthalmopathy. TCRdb itself ran the multiplex PCR reads through MiXCR, one entry per CDR3 protein. This sample carries roughly 350,000 distinct CDR3 sequences, roughly an eighth of them seen once, and the ten largest clones take 34%. Sequencing was done on a sample of blood. The receptors derive from a woman between 40 and 55 years old with Graves' ophthalmopathy. Each CDR3 is given with its conserved first and last residue. A D gene is named only where the DNA matches it firmly. Some rows mark clone size as missing; the rest say once, few, many or name a class of expanded clone.

J gene	clone size	D gene	CDR3 length	V gene	CDR3 protein	CDR3 DNA
TRBJ2-7	few	NA	13	TRBV18	CASSPLGGYEQYF	TGTGCCAGCTCACCACTTGGGGGTTACGAGCAGTACTTC
TRBJ1-2	many	NA	16	TRBV15	CATSSLPGFPGYGYTF	TGTGCCACCAGCAGCTTGCCAGGTTTTCCGGGCTATGGCTACACCTTC
TRBJ1-1	many	NA	13	TRBV7-9	CASSLLSSTEAFF	TGTGCCAGCAGCTTACTATCGAGCACTGAAGCTTTCTTT
TRBJ2-5	many	NA	13	TRBV6-1	CASSVRVEETQYF	TGTGCCAGCAGTGTCCGGGTTGAGGAGACCCAGTACTTC
TRBJ2-4	NA	NA	14	TRBV7-2	CASSFDPAKNIQYF	TGTGCCAGCAGCTTTGACCCCGCCAAAAACATTCAGTACTTC
TRBJ1-5	many	NA	15	TRBV5-1	CASSWGTNRNQPQHF	TGCGCCAGCAGCTGGGGGACAAATCGCAATCAGCCCCAGCATTTT
TRBJ2-3	NA	TRBD1	18	TRBV7-6	CASSPGQGAALSTDTQYF	TGTGCCAGCAGCCCTGGACAGGGCGCCGCATTAAGCACAGATACGCAGTATTTT
TRBJ1-5	NA	NA	16	TRBV19	CASIEGPPTANQPQHF	TGTGCCAGTATCGAGGGACCCCCGACGGCAAATCAGCCCCAGCATTTT
TRBJ1-1	many	NA	14	TRBV6-1	CASSERGGDTEAFF	TGTGCCAGCAGTGAAAGGGGGGGGGACACTGAAGCTTTCTTT
TRBJ2-3	few	TRBD2	16	TRBV7-8	CASSSFGLAGADTQYF	TGTGCCAGCAGTTCATTTGGACTAGCGGGGGCAGATACGCAGTATTTT
TRBJ2-7	NA	NA	13	TRBV18	CASSERTNYEQYF	TGTGCCAGCTCAGAGCGGACGAACTACGAGCAGTACTTC
TRBJ2-7	NA	TRBD1	13	TRBV29-1	CSAEDRANYEQYF	TGCAGCGCCGAGGACAGGGCAAACTACGAGCAGTACTTC
TRBJ1-6	NA	NA	15	TRBV19	CASRGESSYNSPLHF	TGTGCCAGTAGGGGGGAGAGCTCCTATAATTCACCCCTCCACTTT
TRBJ1-2	NA	NA	12	TRBV20-1	CSARPGAYGYTF	TGCAGTGCCCGACCTGGGGCATATGGCTACACCTTC
TRBJ2-3	many	TRBD1	16	TRBV5-1	CASSSRTGGHTDTQYF	TGCGCCAGCAGCAGTCGGACAGGGGGTCACACAGATACGCAGTATTTT
TRBJ1-2	many	NA	12	TRBV19	CASTMTAYGYTF	TGTGCCAGTACCATGACAGCCTATGGCTACACCTTC
TRBJ2-1	NA	TRBD1	16	TRBV10-3	CAISEQGTPRRNEQFF	TGTGCCATCAGTGAACAGGGGACCCCCAGGCGTAATGAGCAGTTCTTC
TRBJ2-1	NA	TRBD2	18	TRBV19	CASSPGLAGGRWDNEQFF	TGTGCCAGTAGTCCGGGACTAGCGGGGGGGAGGTGGGACAATGAGCAGTTCTTC
TRBJ2-7	many	NA	13	TRBV20-1	CSATSAQTYEQYF	TGCAGTGCTACCTCGGCACAAACCTACGAGCAGTACTTC
TRBJ1-4	NA	TRBD1	16	TRBV28	CASSKTQGATNERLFF	TGTGCCAGCAGCAAAACCCAGGGGGCAACTAATGAAAGACTGTTTTTT
TRBJ1-1	many	NA	15	TRBV28	CASSTIWGGNTEAFF	TGTGCCAGCAGCACTATCTGGGGGGGGAACACTGAAGCTTTCTTT
TRBJ2-5	many	TRBD2	15	TRBV2	CASRETGTIQETQYF	TGTGCCAGCAGGGAAACCGGGACTATCCAAGAGACCCAGTACTTC
TRBJ2-7	NA	TRBD2	15	TRBV20-1	CSARETGAGAYEQYF	TGCAGTGCTAGAGAAACTGGGGCGGGGGCCTACGAGCAGTACTTC
TRBJ2-5	NA	NA	15	TRBV5-5	CASSLGTYIDRVQYF	TGTGCCAGCAGCTTAGGGACTTATATTGATAGAGTCCAGTACTTC
TRBJ1-4	many	TRBD1	16	TRBV6-1	CASSGDRASTNEKLFF	TGTGCCAGCAGTGGGGACAGGGCCTCAACTAATGAAAAACTGTTTTTT
TRBJ2-7	many	NA	13	TRBV10-3	CAISVEGSHEQYF	TGTGCCATCAGTGTGGAAGGTTCCCACGAGCAGTACTTC
TRBJ2-1	many	NA	12	TRBV29-1	CSVASTTYEQFF	TGCAGCGTTGCCTCTACAACGTATGAGCAGTTCTTC